This T cell receptor (beta chain) is from a study of response to subunit inactivated influenza vaccine. Study-wide results and limits: It was the authors' suggestion that each seasonal influenza vaccination recruits few new T cells.

Only a few counts were recorded for this clonotype. What it recognizes is unknown. A single record per CDR3 protein comes from TCRdb applying MiXCR to the RT-PCR reads. This table has 590,000 or so distinct CDR3 sequences, around 13% appearing once. This CDR3 region has 17 residues. The V end lost 1 base, the J end lost 0 bases, and 11 bases lay between the germline ends. Germline V gene lookup returns CDR1 SGHRS and CDR2 YFSETQ. Sequenced here: PBMCs from blood, sampled roughly 15 days before vaccination. This clonotype originated in a man over 45 who received an inactivated influenza vaccine. The chain employs TRBV5-1 and TRBJ2-6; D gene unclear. The CDR3 sequence is CASSLFTVYSGANVLTF. Written as DNA, the CDR3 is TGCGCCAGCAGCTTGTTTACAGTATACTCTGGGGCCAACGTCCTGACTTTC.